Described below is a single TCR beta chain sequence and its context. A sample-barcoded 5' primer and a J-beta primer mix were used in a second PCR of about 6 to 11 cycles. A template-switch adaptor that had 12 random nucleotides put a tag on each cDNA molecule. Each single sample gave us at least 2.5 million CDR3-containing paired-end reads. TCRdb reprocessed the 5' RACE reads via MiXCR and lists one record per CDR3 protein. The sample yields roughly 1,800,000 distinct CDR3 sequences, around 50% seen once. V was cut by 3 bases and J by 10 bases, with 19 bases left in between. From germline, CDR1 is KGHDR and CDR2 SFDVKD. This CDR3 spans 15 amino acids. Peripheral blood from each donor was collected in a volume of roughly 9.8 milliliters. The source of the sample is a study of blood T cells in healthy people across ages. Background on the study: About one barcoded beta molecule per two T cells was captured by template switching.

The sequence was obtained from a middle-aged woman in good health. The chain couples TRBV24-1 to TRBJ2-3; D unclear. Sequencing was performed on blood. CDR3 nucleotides: TGTGCCACCAGTGATAGGCTTGCGACACCTCGGGCGCAGTATTTT. This sequence encodes CATSDRLATPRAQYF.